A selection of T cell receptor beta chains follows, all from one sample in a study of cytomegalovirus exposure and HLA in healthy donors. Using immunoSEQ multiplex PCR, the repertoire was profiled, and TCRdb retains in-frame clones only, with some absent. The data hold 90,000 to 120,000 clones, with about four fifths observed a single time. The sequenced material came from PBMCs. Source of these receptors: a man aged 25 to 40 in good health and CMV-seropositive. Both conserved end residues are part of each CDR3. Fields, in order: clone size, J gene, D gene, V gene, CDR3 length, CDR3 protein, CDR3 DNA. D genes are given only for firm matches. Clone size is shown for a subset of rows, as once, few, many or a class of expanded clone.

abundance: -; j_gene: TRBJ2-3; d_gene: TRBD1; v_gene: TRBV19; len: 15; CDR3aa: CASSTSATGADTQYF; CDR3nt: TGTGCCAGTAGTACTTCCGCGACAGGGGCAGATACGCAGTATTTT
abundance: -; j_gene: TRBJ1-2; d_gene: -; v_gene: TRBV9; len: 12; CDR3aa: CASSEGHYGYTF; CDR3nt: TGTGCCAGCAGCGAGGGGCACTATGGCTACACCTTC
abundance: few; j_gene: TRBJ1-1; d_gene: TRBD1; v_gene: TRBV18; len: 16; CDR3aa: CASSPRTGIRDTEAFF; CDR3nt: TGTGCCAGCTCACCACGGACAGGGATAAGGGACACTGAAGCTTTCTTT
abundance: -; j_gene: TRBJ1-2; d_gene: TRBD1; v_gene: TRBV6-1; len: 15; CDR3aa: CASSAGSDRAGGYTF; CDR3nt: TGTGCCAGCAGTGCCGGATCGGACAGGGCTGGGGGCTACACCTTC
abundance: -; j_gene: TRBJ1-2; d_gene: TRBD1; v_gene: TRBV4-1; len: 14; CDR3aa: CATRGQKANYGYTF; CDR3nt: TGCGCCACACGGGGACAGAAGGCTAACTATGGCTACACCTTC
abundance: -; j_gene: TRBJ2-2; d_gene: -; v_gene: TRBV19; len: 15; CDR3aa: CASGSGGTNTGELFF; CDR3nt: TGTGCCAGCGGATCAGGGGGGACGAACACCGGGGAGCTGTTTTTT
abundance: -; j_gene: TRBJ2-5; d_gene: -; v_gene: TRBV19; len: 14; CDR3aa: CASTAQGEAETQYF; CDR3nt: TGTGCCAGTACTGCACAGGGCGAGGCAGAGACCCAGTACTTC
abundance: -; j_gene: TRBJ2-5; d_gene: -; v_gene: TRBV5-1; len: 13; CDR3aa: CASSGGSQETQYF; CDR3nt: TGCGCCAGCAGTGGGGGCAGTCAAGAGACCCAGTACTTC
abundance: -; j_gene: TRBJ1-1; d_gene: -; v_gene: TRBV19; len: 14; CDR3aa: CASSIRGVNTEAFF; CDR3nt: TGTGCCAGTAGTATCAGGGGAGTGAACACTGAAGCTTTCTTT
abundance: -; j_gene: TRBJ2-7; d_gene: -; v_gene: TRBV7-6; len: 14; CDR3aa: CASSLGQGINEQYF; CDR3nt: TGTGCCAGCAGCTTAGGGCAGGGGATCAACGAGCAGTACTTC
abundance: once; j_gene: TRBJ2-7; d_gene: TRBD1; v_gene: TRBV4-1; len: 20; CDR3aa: CASSQDQIQAAGTGAHEQYF; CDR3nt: TGCGCCAGCAGCCAAGATCAGATTCAGGCCGCCGGGACAGGGGCCCACGAGCAGTACTTC